This TCR beta chain was recorded in a study of control samples from healthy donors and cancer patients. Here immunoSEQ multiplex PCR was the method, and the copy in TCRdb shows in-frame clones only, minus some. The sample gives under 200,000 clones, approximately 93% of which show up once; around 8.5% is in the top ten. The CDR3 has 17 residues. Germline V gene lookup returns CDR1 SEHNR and CDR2 FQNEAQ (reference sequence). Trimming cost V 5 bases and J 1 base, with 21 bases left between them. The chain recombines TRBV7-9 with TRBJ2-7; weak D call: TRBD2 (7 bases). The clonotype originates from a woman aged 40 to 50 in good health. What was sequenced was blood. CDR3 amino acids: CASSTTSGGRFSYEQYF. CDR3 bases: TGTGCCAGCAGCACTACTTCGGGGGGCCGATTTTCCTACGAGCAGTACTTC.